The source of this T cell receptor (beta chain) is a study of blood T cell repertoires in COVID-19. The CDR3 sequence is 14 residues long. CDR1 and CDR2 (germline): SGHTA, FQGNSA. V shed 5 bases and J shed 1 base, with 9 bases lying between them. This clone was observed a few times. Clones were sequenced by immunoSEQ multiplex PCR, and TCRdb holds only the in-frame ones, with some missing. The sample records about 250,000 clones, 80% to 90% being singletons. The sequence was collected from a woman in her late teens or twenties who had recovered from COVID-19. The V and J genes are TRBV7-2 and TRBJ1-5; D is unresolved. What was sequenced was PBMCs or T cells enriched from blood (not recorded which). For the CDR3, the DNA is TGTGCCAGCAGCCAGACACTGAGCAATCAGCCCCAGCATTTT. Translation gives CASSQTLSNQPQHF.